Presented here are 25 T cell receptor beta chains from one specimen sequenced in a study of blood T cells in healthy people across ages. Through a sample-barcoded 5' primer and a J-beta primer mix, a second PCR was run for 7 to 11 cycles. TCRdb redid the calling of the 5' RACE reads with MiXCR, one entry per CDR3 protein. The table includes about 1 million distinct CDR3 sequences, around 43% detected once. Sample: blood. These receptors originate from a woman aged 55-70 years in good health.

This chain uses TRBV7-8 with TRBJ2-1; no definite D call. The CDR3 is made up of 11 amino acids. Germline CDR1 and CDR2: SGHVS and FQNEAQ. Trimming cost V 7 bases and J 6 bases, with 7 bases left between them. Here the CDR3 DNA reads TGTGCCAGCAATGTTCGCAATGAGCAGTTCTTC. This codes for CASNVRNEQFF.

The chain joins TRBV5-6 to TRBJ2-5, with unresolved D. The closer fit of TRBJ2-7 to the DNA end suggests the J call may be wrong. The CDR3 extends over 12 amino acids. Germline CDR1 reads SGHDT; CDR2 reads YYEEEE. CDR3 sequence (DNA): TGTGCCAGCAGCTTGGAGCAGTCCGAGCAGTACTTC. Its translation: CASSLEQSEQYF.

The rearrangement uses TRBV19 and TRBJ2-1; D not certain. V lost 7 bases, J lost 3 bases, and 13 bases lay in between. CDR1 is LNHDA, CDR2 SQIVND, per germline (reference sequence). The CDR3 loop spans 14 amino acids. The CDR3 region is CASTSERFYNEQFF. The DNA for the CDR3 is TGTGCCAGTACTTCCGAGCGATTCTACAATGAGCAGTTCTTC. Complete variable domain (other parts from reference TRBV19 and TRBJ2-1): DGGITQSPKYLFRKEGQNVTLSCEQNLNHDAMYWYRQDPGQGLRLIYYSQIVNDFQKGDIAEGYSVSREKKESFPLTVTSAQKNPTAFYLCASTSERFYNEQFFGPGTRLTVL.

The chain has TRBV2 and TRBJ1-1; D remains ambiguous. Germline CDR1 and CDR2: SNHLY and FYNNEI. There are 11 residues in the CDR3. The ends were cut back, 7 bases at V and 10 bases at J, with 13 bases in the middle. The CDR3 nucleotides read TGTGCCAGCAAGGAGGAATTGCGAGCTTTCTTT. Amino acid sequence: CASKEELRAFF.

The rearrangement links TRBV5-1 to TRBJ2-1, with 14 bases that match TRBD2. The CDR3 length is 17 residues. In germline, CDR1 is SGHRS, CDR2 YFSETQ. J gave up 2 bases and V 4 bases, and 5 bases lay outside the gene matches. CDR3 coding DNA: TGCGCCAGCAGCCCGGGACTAGCGGGAGTAGCCTACAATGAGCAGTTCTTC. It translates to CASSPGLAGVAYNEQFF.

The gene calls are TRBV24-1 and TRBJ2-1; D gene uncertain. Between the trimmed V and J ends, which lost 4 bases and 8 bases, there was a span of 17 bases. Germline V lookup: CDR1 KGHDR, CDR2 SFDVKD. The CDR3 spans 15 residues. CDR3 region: CATSEGRRGRHEQFF. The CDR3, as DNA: TGTGCCACCAGTGAGGGCAGGCGAGGACGCCATGAGCAGTTCTTC.

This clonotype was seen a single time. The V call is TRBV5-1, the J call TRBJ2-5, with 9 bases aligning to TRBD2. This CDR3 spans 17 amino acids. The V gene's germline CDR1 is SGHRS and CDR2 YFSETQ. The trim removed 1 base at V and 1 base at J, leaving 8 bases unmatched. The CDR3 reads CASSLISTTSGQETQYF. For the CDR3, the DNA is TGCGCCAGCAGCTTGATATCCACGACTAGCGGCCAAGAGACCCAGTACTTC.

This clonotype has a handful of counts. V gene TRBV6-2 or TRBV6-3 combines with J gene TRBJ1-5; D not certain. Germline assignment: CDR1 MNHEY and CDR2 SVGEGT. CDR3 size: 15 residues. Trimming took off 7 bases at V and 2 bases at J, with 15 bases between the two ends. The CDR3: CASTDPAEGNQPQHF. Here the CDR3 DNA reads TGTGCCAGCACCGATCCGGCGGAAGGCAATCAGCCCCAGCATTTT.

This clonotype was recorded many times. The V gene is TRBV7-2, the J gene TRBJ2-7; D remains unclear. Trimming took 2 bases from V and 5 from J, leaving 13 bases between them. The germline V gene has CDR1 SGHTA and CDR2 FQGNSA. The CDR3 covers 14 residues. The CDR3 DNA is TGTGCCAGCAGCTTAAGACGGCCTGTCGACGAGCAGTACTTC. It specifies CASSLRRPVDEQYF. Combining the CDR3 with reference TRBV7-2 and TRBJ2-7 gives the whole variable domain GAGVSQSPSNKVTEKGKDVELRCDPISGHTALYWYRQSLGQGLEFLIYFQGNSAPDKSGLPSDRFSAERTGGSVSTLTIQRTQQEDSAVYLCASSLRRPVDEQYFGPGTRLTVT.

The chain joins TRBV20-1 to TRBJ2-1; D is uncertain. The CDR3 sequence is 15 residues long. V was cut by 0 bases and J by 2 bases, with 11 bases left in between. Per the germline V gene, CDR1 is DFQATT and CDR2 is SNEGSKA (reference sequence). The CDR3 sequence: CSARDATSPYNEQFF. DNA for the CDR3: TGCAGTGCTAGAGATGCGACTTCTCCCTACAATGAGCAGTTCTTC.

CDR3 residues: CATSDGPRETQYF. The DNA of the CDR3 is TGTGCCACCAGTGATGGCCCCAGAGAGACCCAGTACTTC. The chain employs TRBV24-1 and TRBJ2-5; D gene ambiguous. Trimming left V 3 bases short and J 4 bases short, with 8 bases between. Per the germline V gene, CDR1 is KGHDR and CDR2 is SFDVKD. The CDR3 has 13 amino acids.

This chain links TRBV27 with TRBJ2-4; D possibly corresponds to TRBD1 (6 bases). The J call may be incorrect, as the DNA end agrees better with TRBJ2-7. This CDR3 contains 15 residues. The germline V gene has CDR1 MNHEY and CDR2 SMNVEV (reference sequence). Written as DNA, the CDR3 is TGTGCCAGCAGTACCTCAGGGGTCGGATTTTACGAGCAGTACTTC. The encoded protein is CASSTSGVGFYEQYF.

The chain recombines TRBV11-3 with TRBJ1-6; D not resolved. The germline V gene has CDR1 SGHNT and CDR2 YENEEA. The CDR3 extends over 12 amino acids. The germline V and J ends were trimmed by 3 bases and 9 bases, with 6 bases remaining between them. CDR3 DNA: TGTGCCAGCAGCTTTGTTGGTTCACCCCTCCACTTT. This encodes CASSFVGSPLHF.

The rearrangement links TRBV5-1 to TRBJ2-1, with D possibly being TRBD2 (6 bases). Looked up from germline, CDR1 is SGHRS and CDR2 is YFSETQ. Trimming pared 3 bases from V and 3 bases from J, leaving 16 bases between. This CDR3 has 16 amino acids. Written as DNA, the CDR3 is TGCGCCAGCAGCTCCCCAGCGGGCCGGGACTACAATGAGCAGTTCTTC. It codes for CASSSPAGRDYNEQFF.

In DNA form, the CDR3 reads TGTGCCAGCAGTGAATGGGGAGCGGGAGAGGCCGGGGAGCTGTTTTTT. Translated, it gives CASSEWGAGEAGELFF. This sequence joins TRBV25-1 and TRBJ2-2, with 8 bases matching TRBD2. CDR1 and CDR2 from the germline V gene are MGHDK and SYGVNS. The ends lost 1 base at V and 6 bases at J; junction bases unmatched: 7. CDR3 length: 16 amino acids.

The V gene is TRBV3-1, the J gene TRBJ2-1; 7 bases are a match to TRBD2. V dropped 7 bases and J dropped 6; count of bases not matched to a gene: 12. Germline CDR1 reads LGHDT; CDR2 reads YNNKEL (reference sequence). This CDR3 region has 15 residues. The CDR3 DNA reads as TGTGCCAGCAAAAAGGGAGGGAATGTGGGCAATGAGCAGTTCTTC. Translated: CASKKGGNVGNEQFF.

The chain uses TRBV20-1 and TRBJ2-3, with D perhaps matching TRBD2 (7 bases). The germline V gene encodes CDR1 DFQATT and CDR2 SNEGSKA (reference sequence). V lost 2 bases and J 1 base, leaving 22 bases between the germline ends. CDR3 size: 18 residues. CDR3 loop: CSARPPRVGEGGTDTQYF. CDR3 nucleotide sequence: TGCAGTGCTAGACCCCCAAGGGTAGGGGAGGGGGGCACAGATACGCAGTATTTT.

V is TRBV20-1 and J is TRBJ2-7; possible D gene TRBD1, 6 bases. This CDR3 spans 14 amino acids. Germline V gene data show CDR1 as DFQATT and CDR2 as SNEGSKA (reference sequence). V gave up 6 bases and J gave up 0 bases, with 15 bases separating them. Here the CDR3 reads CSAPPQGYSYEQYF. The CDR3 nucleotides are TGCAGTGCCCCGCCACAGGGTTACTCCTACGAGCAGTACTTC.

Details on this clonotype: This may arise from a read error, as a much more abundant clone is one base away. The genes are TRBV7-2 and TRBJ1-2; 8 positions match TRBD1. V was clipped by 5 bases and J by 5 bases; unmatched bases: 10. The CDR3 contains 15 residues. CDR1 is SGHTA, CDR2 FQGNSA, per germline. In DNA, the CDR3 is TGTGCCAGCAGCGCCGGGACAGGTGCCCCGTATGGCTACACCTTC. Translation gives CASSAGTGAPYGYTF. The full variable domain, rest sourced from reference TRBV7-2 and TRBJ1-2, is GAGVSQSPSNKVTEKGKDVELRCDPISGHTALYWYRQSLGQGLEFLIYFQGNSAPDKSGLPSDRFSAERTGGSVSTLTIQRTQQEDSAVYLCASSAGTGAPYGYTFGSGTRLTVV.

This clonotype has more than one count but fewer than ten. CDR3 in DNA: TGTGCCAGCAGTTACTCCATTCGACTAGCGGGAGGCATGAGTCCGAACACCGGGGAGCTGTTTTTT. Translation: CASSYSIRLAGGMSPNTGELFF. The chain is built from TRBV6-2 or TRBV6-3 and TRBJ2-2; 13 positions match TRBD2. The J segment lost 0 bases and the V segment lost 0 bases, leaving 13 bases of the junction unmatched. CDR1 is MNHEY, CDR2 SVGEGT, per germline. The CDR3 consists of 22 residues.

CDR3 sequence reads: CASSFQGRDEQYF. CDR3 nucleotides: TGTGCCAGCAGTTTCCAGGGGAGGGACGAGCAGTACTTC. The chain carries TRBV12-3 or TRBV12-4 and TRBJ2-7, with D maybe TRBD2 (7 bases). The CDR3 totals 13 residues. Trimming took off 3 bases at V and 5 bases at J, with 11 bases between the two ends.

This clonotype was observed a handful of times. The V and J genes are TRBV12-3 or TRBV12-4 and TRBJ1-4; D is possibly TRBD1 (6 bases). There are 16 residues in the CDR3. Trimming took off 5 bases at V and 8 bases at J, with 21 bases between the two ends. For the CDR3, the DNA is TGTGCCAGCAGTCTCCCCGGGGCCGGGGGCGGCGAAAAACTGTTTTTT. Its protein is CASSLPGAGGGEKLFF.

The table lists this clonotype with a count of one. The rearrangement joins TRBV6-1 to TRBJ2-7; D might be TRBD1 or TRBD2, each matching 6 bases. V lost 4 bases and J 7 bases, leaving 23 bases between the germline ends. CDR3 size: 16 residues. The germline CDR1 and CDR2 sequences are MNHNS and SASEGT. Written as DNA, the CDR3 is TGTGCCAGCAGTGCCTCCCGGGGGCAGGGGTTCAATGAGCAGTACTTC. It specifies CASSASRGQGFNEQYF.

DNA of the CDR3: TGCGCCAGCAGCTTGGCACTAACAGGCGATGAGCAGTTCTTC. Protein sequence: CASSLALTGDEQFF. J is TRBJ2-1 and V is TRBV5-1; TRBD1 is a possible D gene (5 bases). The CDR3 runs 14 residues. Germline assignment: CDR1 SGHRS and CDR2 YFSETQ. V dropped 0 bases and J dropped 8 bases, with 12 bases sitting between them.

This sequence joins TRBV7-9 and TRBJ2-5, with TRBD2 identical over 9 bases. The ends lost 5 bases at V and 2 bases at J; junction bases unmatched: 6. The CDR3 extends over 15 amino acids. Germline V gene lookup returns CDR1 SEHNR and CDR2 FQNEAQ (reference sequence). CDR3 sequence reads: CASSPAAGGQETQYF. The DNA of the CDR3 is TGTGCCAGCAGCCCCGCGGCGGGAGGGCAAGAGACCCAGTACTTC.